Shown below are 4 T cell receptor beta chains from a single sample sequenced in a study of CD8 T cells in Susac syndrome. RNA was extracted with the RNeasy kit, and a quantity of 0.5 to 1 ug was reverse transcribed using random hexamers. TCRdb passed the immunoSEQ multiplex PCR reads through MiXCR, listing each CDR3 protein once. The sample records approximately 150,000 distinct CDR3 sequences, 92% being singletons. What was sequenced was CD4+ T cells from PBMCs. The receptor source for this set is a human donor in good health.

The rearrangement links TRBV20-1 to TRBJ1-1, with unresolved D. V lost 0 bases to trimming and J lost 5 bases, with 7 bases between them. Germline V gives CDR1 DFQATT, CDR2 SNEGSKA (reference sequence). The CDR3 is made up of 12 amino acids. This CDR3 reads CSAREAGTEAFF. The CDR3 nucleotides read TGCAGTGCTAGAGAAGCCGGTACTGAAGCTTTCTTT.

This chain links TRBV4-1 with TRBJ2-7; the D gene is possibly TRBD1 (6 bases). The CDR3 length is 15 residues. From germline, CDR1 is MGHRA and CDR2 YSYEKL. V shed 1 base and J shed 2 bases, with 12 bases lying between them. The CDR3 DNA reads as TGCGCCAGCAGCCAAGGACCCGGGACAACCTACGAGCAGTACTTC. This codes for CASSQGPGTTYEQYF.

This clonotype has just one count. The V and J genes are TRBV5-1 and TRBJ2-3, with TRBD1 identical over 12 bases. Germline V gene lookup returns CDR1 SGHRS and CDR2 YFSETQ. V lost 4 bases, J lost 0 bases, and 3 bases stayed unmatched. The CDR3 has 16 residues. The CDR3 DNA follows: TGCGCCAGCAGCGTCGGGACAGGGGGCAGCACAGATACGCAGTATTTT. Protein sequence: CASSVGTGGSTDTQYF.

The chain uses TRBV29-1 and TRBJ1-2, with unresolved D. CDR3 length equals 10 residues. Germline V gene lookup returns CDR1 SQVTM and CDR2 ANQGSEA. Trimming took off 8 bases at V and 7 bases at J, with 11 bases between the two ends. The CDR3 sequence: CSIDTPGYTF. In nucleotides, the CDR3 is TGCAGCATCGACACTCCTGGCTACACCTTC.